This is a list of T cell receptor beta chains from one sample in a study of type 1 regulatory T cells. TCRdb called the reads again in MiXCR, with one record for every CDR3 protein. The table has some 60,000 distinct CDR3 sequences, around 62% seen once. No cognate antigen is known for these TCRs. The sample comprised cultured non-Tr1 T cells, either the whole culture or a sorted T cell fraction (not recorded which). The source of these receptors is a human donor in good health. The CDR3 runs from the conserved cysteine through the conserved F or W.

TRBV5-1	TRBJ2-1	CASSPRTSGTNEQFF
TRBV20-1	TRBJ2-3	CSAVTSGHTDTQYF
TRBV20-1	TRBJ1-6	CSARAYGNSPLHF
TRBV28	TRBJ1-5	CASRTGTGRGSNQPQHF
TRBV28	TRBJ1-5	CASTYTFPSNQPQHF
TRBV7-2	TRBJ2-5	CASSTQSGTQETQYF
TRBV28	TRBJ1-1	CAVGGGGVRGTEAFF
TRBV24-1	TRBJ1-2	CATSDLRDDGYTF
TRBV7-8	TRBJ1-1	CASSLPGNTEAFF
TRBV6-1	TRBJ2-2	CASSEKSRTFTGELFF
TRBV7-9	TRBJ2-2	CAGTYRSNTGELFF
TRBV5-4	TRBJ2-6	CASSFGTPSGANVLTF
TRBV11-2	TRBJ1-1	CASSPGQWEAFF
TRBV12-3/TRBV12-4	TRBJ2-3	CASSRTGGADTQYF
TRBV2	TRBJ2-3	CASSTSGRDTQYF
TRBV6-1	TRBJ2-5	CASSELAETQYF
TRBV29-1	TRBJ2-7	CSVSRDYSSYEQYF
TRBV24-1	TRBJ2-7	CATSDAAAGSSYEQYF
TRBV5-1	TRBJ2-3	CASSLDTPAGQYF
TRBV12-3/TRBV12-4	TRBJ1-2	CASTDDLTGSYGYTF
TRBV4-1	TRBJ2-3	CASSPLGPTDTQYF
TRBV24-1	TRBJ1-5	CATSDPVSIQPQHF
TRBV28	TRBJ2-3	CASSSYITSTDTQYF
TRBV11-2	TRBJ2-1	CASSSSGRSYNEQFF
TRBV3-1	TRBJ2-1	CASSFLGQSNEQFF
TRBV20-1	TRBJ1-5	CSASTGSNQPQHF
TRBV4-1	TRBJ2-1	CASSQEGSGIYNEQFF
TRBV7-8	TRBJ2-5	CASTLTANQLQETQYF
TRBV6-1	TRBJ2-1	CASRDRGDKPNEQFF
TRBV18	TRBJ2-3	CASSRLREDTQYF
TRBV3-1	TRBJ2-2	CASSQNTGELFF
TRBV20-1	TRBJ1-1	CSARGGTEAFF
TRBV6-6	TRBJ2-1	CASSYASGVSRGEQFF
TRBV19	TRBJ1-5	CASNRFNQPQHF
TRBV12-3/TRBV12-4	TRBJ1-1	CASSPEAWGTEAFF
TRBV20-1	TRBJ2-5	CSAPRGETQYF
TRBV4-3	TRBJ2-2	CASSRTRGDNTGGLFF